This is a list of T cell receptor beta chains from one sample in a study of T cell repertoires in cytomegalovirus infection. TCRdb re-called the reads with MiXCR, one entry per CDR3 protein. Found here are tens of thousands of distinct CDR3 sequences, roughly 19% of them singletons; the top ten hold 50% to 65%. Antigen specificity for these receptors is unknown. The sequences come from CD8+ T cells from cultured PBMCs, collected from culture after CMV antigen stimulation. The receptors shown here come from a human donor in good health (CMV status not recorded). Some clones in this sample may be carry-over from other donors' samples. The CDR3 runs from the conserved cysteine through the conserved F or W. The D gene is left open where the match is weak. Rows may omit the clone size; those that give it use once, few, many or a size class.

j_call d_call clone_size v_call cdr3_nt cdr3_aa
TRBJ2-7 - few TRBV20-1 TGCAGTGCTAGTCGCCAGGGGGGTGCCTACGAGCAGTACTTC CSASRQGGAYEQYF
TRBJ2-3 - - TRBV7-7 TGTGCCAGCAGCTTAGATGTGGGGTTAGATACGCAGTATTTT CASSLDVGLDTQYF
TRBJ2-7 TRBD2 - TRBV27 TGTGCCAGCAGTAACCTAGCGGGGGCGAACTACGAGCAGTACTTC CASSNLAGANYEQYF
TRBJ2-5 - few TRBV6-2/TRBV6-3 TGTGCCAGCAGTATGTGGCTAGCCCCACAAGAGACCCAGTACTTC CASSMWLAPQETQYF
TRBJ1-2 - few TRBV5-5 TGTGCCAGCAGCTTGGGACTAGCTGGCTACACCTTC CASSLGLAGYTF
TRBJ2-5 TRBD1 - TRBV15 TGTGCCACCAGCAGAGGACAGGGGGGGAACCAAGAGACCCAGTACTTC CATSRGQGGNQETQYF
TRBJ2-3 - many TRBV7-3 TGTGCCAGCAGCCCGGGGGGCGGAACAGATACGCAGTATTTT CASSPGGGTDTQYF
TRBJ2-7 TRBD2 few TRBV27 TGTGCCAGCAGCCTCACCAAAACTAGCGGGGCCTCCTACGAGCAGTACTTC CASSLTKTSGASYEQYF
TRBJ2-7 - few TRBV12-3/TRBV12-4 TGTGCCAGCAGCGAGGGGAAGACAGAGTTCTACGAGCAGTACTTC CASSEGKTEFYEQYF
TRBJ2-5 - few TRBV28 TGTGCCAGCACCCCGGTGGGTGGGACGGAGACCCAGTACTTC CASTPVGGTETQYF
TRBJ1-1 - - TRBV10-3 TGTGCCATCAGTGACAGGGTGAACACTGAAGCTTTCTTT CAISDRVNTEAFF
TRBJ2-7 - many TRBV7-9 TGTGCCAGCAGTCATAGTAGAGCCGCACTCAGGGACGAGCAGTACTTC CASSHSRAALRDEQYF
TRBJ1-2 - - TRBV29-1 TGCAGCGCCCTGACGGACAGTAACTATGGCTACACCTTC CSALTDSNYGYTF
TRBJ1-3 TRBD1 few TRBV7-8 TGTGCCAGCAGCTTAGGAGGGGGCATTCTATATTTT CASSLGGGILYF
TRBJ2-4 TRBD2 - TRBV6-2/TRBV6-3 TGTGCCAGCAGTTACTCGTCTAGCGGGAGTGAAAACATTCAGTACTTC CASSYSSSGSENIQYF
TRBJ2-3 - - TRBV4-1 TGCGCCAGCAGCCAAGATAGCGAACCTAGCACAGATACGCAGTATTTT CASSQDSEPSTDTQYF
TRBJ2-2 TRBD1 - TRBV2 TGTGCCAGCAGGCGGACAGGGCTGGGCGGGGAGCTGTTTTTT CASRRTGLGGELFF
TRBJ2-6 - few TRBV12-3/TRBV12-4 TGTGCCAGCAGTTTTATAGGCTCTGGGGCCAACGTCCTGACTTTC CASSFIGSGANVLTF
TRBJ2-7 TRBD1 few TRBV30 TGTGCCTGGAGTTGGGACAGGAGTTACGAGCAGTACTTC CAWSWDRSYEQYF
TRBJ2-3 - - TRBV12-3/TRBV12-4 TGTGCCACCACTAGCACAGATACGCAGTATTTT CATTSTDTQYF
TRBJ1-1 - - TRBV6-5 TGTGCCAGCAGTCCCGGAACCCACACTGAAGCTTTCTTT CASSPGTHTEAFF
TRBJ2-7 - - TRBV4-1 TGCGCCAGCAGCCAAGGCGGAACAGGGACCTACGAGCAGAACTTC CASSQGGTGTYEQNF
TRBJ2-3 TRBD2 many TRBV11-1 TGTGCCAGCAGCTGGACTAGCGGCCGCACAGATACGCAGTATTTT CASSWTSGRTDTQYF
TRBJ1-6 TRBD1 many TRBV5-6 TGTGCCAGCAGCCCTGGGACAGCAGGGAATTCACCCCTCCACTTT CASSPGTAGNSPLHF
TRBJ2-1 TRBD2 few TRBV4-3 TGCGCCAGCAGCCAAGATGTCCCCACTAGCGGGGGACTACACTACAATGAGCAGTTCTTC CASSQDVPTSGGLHYNEQFF
TRBJ2-1 TRBD2 few TRBV4-2 TGTGCCAGCAGCCAAGCCTTAGGACTAGCGGGGGGAGAGCAGTTCTTC CASSQALGLAGGEQFF
TRBJ1-1 - few TRBV18 TGTGCCAGCTCACCAGGGTACGCAAGGAACACTGAAGCTTTCTTT CASSPGYARNTEAFF
TRBJ1-5 - many TRBV6-6 TGTGCCAGCAGTTACTGGGACAATCCTAGCAATCAGCCCCAGCATTTT CASSYWDNPSNQPQHF
TRBJ1-5 TRBD1 - TRBV27 TGTGCCAGCAGTCCCATGACAGGGGGCTTTGAGCCCCAGCATTTT CASSPMTGGFEPQHF
TRBJ2-2 - few TRBV5-6 TGTGCCAGCAGCTTGACGTGGGACTCGGTAAACACCGGGGAGCTGTTTTTT CASSLTWDSVNTGELFF
TRBJ2-3 TRBD2 many TRBV6-6 TGTGCCAGCAGTCGGAGGGGGACTAGCGGGCCCTCCAGGTCCGGGGATACGCAGTATTTT CASSRRGTSGPSRSGDTQYF
TRBJ1-2 - many TRBV20-1 TGCAGTGCTGAGTCATATTCGGACTATGGCTACACCTTC CSAESYSDYGYTF
TRBJ2-3 - - TRBV14 TGTGCCAGCAGCCAAGAAACGAGCGTGAATGCGCAGTATTTT CASSQETSVNAQYF
TRBJ2-3 TRBD2 few TRBV6-1 TGTGCCAGCAGTTTCCGGGGGGAACGCACAGATACGCAGTATTTT CASSFRGERTDTQYF
TRBJ2-2 - - TRBV7-9 TGTGCCAGCAGCGCGACAAAGGAGCTGTTTTTT CASSATKELFF
TRBJ1-1 - many TRBV27 TGTGCCAGCAGTCCCCTGGGGCGGAACACTGAAGCTTTCTTT CASSPLGRNTEAFF
TRBJ1-1 - - TRBV27 TGTGCCAGCAGTTTATCGGAGGGTATGAACACTGAAGCTTTCTTT CASSLSEGMNTEAFF
TRBJ2-2 TRBD2 many TRBV12-3/TRBV12-4 TGTGCCAGCAGTACTAGCGGCGGGGAGCTGTTTTTT CASSTSGGELFF
TRBJ1-2 TRBD1 - TRBV19 TGTGCCAGTAGGCGGACAGGGGACTACACCTTC CASRRTGDYTF
TRBJ2-7 - few TRBV5-6 TGTGCCAGCAGCTTGGCCAGAATTGCATACGAGCAGTACTTC CASSLARIAYEQYF
TRBJ2-7 TRBD1 - TRBV10-1 TGCGCCAGCAGCGTTGACAGGGCCGGGGAGCAGTACTTC CASSVDRAGEQYF
TRBJ1-2 - many TRBV7-3 TGTGCCAGCAGCTTAACGGGGGGTTCTAGGGATGGCTACACCTTC CASSLTGGSRDGYTF
TRBJ1-1 - - TRBV2 TGTGCCAGCCACCTTCTACTGAACACTGAAGCTTTCTTT CASHLLLNTEAFF
TRBJ2-5 - - TRBV2 TGTGCCAGCAGTGAACAGACTAGTTGGGGGGAGACCCAGTACTTC CASSEQTSWGETQYF
TRBJ1-1 - many TRBV2 TGTGCCAGCAGTGAAGATATAGGGAACACTGAAGCTTTCTTT CASSEDIGNTEAFF
TRBJ2-3 TRBD1 many TRBV6-1 TGTGCCAGCAGTGAAGCGTCGTATGGGACAGGGAGGACAGATACGCAGTATTTT CASSEASYGTGRTDTQYF
TRBJ1-1 - few TRBV19 TGTGCCAGTAGTAAGGCAGCGAACACTGAAGCTTTCTTT CASSKAANTEAFF
TRBJ1-5 - few TRBV7-9 TGTGCCAGCAGCTTACGTCGGGATGAGCCCCAGCATTTT CASSLRRDEPQHF
TRBJ2-1 - few TRBV9 TGTGCCAGCAGCGTATCTCCCGGGGTAGCGGACGAGCAGTTCTTC CASSVSPGVADEQFF
TRBJ2-1 - few TRBV6-1 TGTGCCAGCAGACCTCGGAGAGGGAACCACAATGAGCAGTTCTTC CASRPRRGNHNEQFF
TRBJ2-5 TRBD1 - TRBV6-2/TRBV6-3 TGTGCCAGCAGTTCCGCGGGACAGGCGCTTTATGAGACCCAGTACTTC CASSSAGQALYETQYF
TRBJ1-2 - few TRBV11-3 TGTGCCAGCAGCTTCAAGACGAGCGGAGGCTACACCTTC CASSFKTSGGYTF
TRBJ2-5 - many TRBV10-3 TGTGCCATCAACCAGGGACCCCTCCAAGAGACCCAGTACTTC CAINQGPLQETQYF
TRBJ2-1 TRBD1 few TRBV7-9 TGTGCCAGCAGCCCGCCGGACAGGGGTTTAAATGAGCAGTTCTTC CASSPPDRGLNEQFF
TRBJ2-2 - - TRBV12-3/TRBV12-4 TGTGCCAGCCAGCCCAGACAGTCGAACACCGGGGAGCTGTTTTTT CASQPRQSNTGELFF